These T cell receptor beta chains were read from a single sample in a study of T-cell reconstitution after alpha-beta-depleted transplantation in children. One entry per CDR3 protein results from TCRdb running MiXCR on the PCR reads. This table holds about 600,000 distinct CDR3 sequences, over 10% found once. Specimen: PBMCs, mostly from graft donor cells, collected 360 days after TCRalphabeta/CD19-depleted stem cell transplant. These receptors all come from a male patient younger than 18 who had a stem cell transplant for acute myeloid leukemia, so the T cells may come from the graft donor. CDR3s include the opening cysteine and the closing phenylalanine or tryptophan.

v_call: TRBV2
j_call: TRBJ2-7
cdr3_aa: CASSEGAYEQYF

v_call: TRBV29-1
j_call: TRBJ2-1
cdr3_aa: CSVVVGGGNSALSSYNEQFF

v_call: TRBV6-1
j_call: TRBJ1-5
cdr3_aa: CASSRTGINYNQPQHF

v_call: TRBV10-3
j_call: TRBJ2-6
cdr3_aa: CAISAGANVLTF

v_call: TRBV3-1
j_call: TRBJ2-7
cdr3_aa: CASSPRQGTSYEQYF

v_call: TRBV6-5
j_call: TRBJ2-7
cdr3_aa: CASSYGGPGQGDEQYF

v_call: TRBV4-3
j_call: TRBJ2-1
cdr3_aa: CASSHALTSEEQFF

v_call: TRBV7-6
j_call: TRBJ2-3
cdr3_aa: CASSLGGTSGQYTQYF

v_call: TRBV12-3/TRBV12-4
j_call: TRBJ1-5
cdr3_aa: CASSHGGDQPQHF

v_call: TRBV10-3
j_call: TRBJ2-7
cdr3_aa: CAIRREGGQGYEQYF

v_call: TRBV4-3
j_call: TRBJ1-4
cdr3_aa: CANPLRTRSRLFF

v_call: TRBV20-1
j_call: TRBJ2-5
cdr3_aa: CSAREGRDPYQETQYF

v_call: TRBV5-1
j_call: TRBJ1-6
cdr3_aa: CASSLGTGNSPLHF

v_call: TRBV12-3/TRBV12-4
j_call: TRBJ2-7
cdr3_aa: CASSFGGLENEQYF

v_call: TRBV28
j_call: TRBJ2-7
cdr3_aa: CASRPPGQGTYEQYF

v_call: TRBV6-2/TRBV6-3
j_call: TRBJ1-5
cdr3_aa: CASSYGTGGNQPQHF

v_call: TRBV7-2
j_call: TRBJ1-1
cdr3_aa: CASSSLFGVAEAFF

v_call: TRBV23-1
j_call: TRBJ2-1
cdr3_aa: CASSLGGGVSGQFF

v_call: TRBV28
j_call: TRBJ2-6
cdr3_aa: CASSPLGAGANVLTF

v_call: TRBV20-1
j_call: TRBJ2-7
cdr3_aa: CSARVVSWNEQYF

v_call: TRBV20-1
j_call: TRBJ2-1
cdr3_aa: CSAGGDSTNEQFF

v_call: TRBV29-1
j_call: TRBJ2-1
cdr3_aa: CSVAPPPFSGVYNEQFF

v_call: TRBV7-8
j_call: TRBJ1-2
cdr3_aa: CASSFDRDRAGYTF

v_call: TRBV20-1
j_call: TRBJ2-1
cdr3_aa: CSASGLAGGTYNEQFF

v_call: TRBV10-3
j_call: TRBJ2-3
cdr3_aa: CAIREPGADTQYF

v_call: TRBV10-3
j_call: TRBJ2-1
cdr3_aa: CAIRLIYGEQFF

v_call: TRBV7-3
j_call: TRBJ2-1
cdr3_aa: CASSSGLAGGAYNEQFF

v_call: TRBV15
j_call: TRBJ1-2
cdr3_aa: CATSGSATNYGYTF

v_call: TRBV20-1
j_call: TRBJ2-1
cdr3_aa: CSASMVNEQFF

v_call: TRBV7-6
j_call: TRBJ2-7
cdr3_aa: CASSWQSSYEQYF

v_call: TRBV15
j_call: TRBJ2-1
cdr3_aa: CATSRAASSSYNEQFF

v_call: TRBV28
j_call: TRBJ2-1
cdr3_aa: CASSQEWEQFF

v_call: TRBV6-5
j_call: TRBJ2-1
cdr3_aa: CASRGGSYEQFF

v_call: TRBV12-5
j_call: TRBJ2-2
cdr3_aa: CASGQTSTGELFF

v_call: TRBV28
j_call: TRBJ1-1
cdr3_aa: CASSYLDGPLNTEAFF

v_call: TRBV10-3
j_call: TRBJ2-5
cdr3_aa: CATAIAEVETQYF

v_call: TRBV4-1
j_call: TRBJ2-3
cdr3_aa: CASSQDGGGEVDTQYF

v_call: TRBV15
j_call: TRBJ2-1
cdr3_aa: CATSRTLAGVNEQFF

v_call: TRBV24-1
j_call: TRBJ2-5
cdr3_aa: CATSDRMGLALETQYF

v_call: TRBV19
j_call: TRBJ2-7
cdr3_aa: CASSIGDRYYEQYF

v_call: TRBV7-9
j_call: TRBJ2-7
cdr3_aa: CASSPQYEQYF

v_call: TRBV25-1
j_call: TRBJ2-7
cdr3_aa: CASSDNHRGRTYEQYF